This record covers a single TCR beta chain. The assay was immunoSEQ multiplex PCR, and TCRdb's table has in-frame clones only and misses some. This sample has about 98,000 clones, with about 85% found just once. These data originate in a study of blood T cell repertoires in COVID-19. Sequences were obtained from peripheral blood. The receptor's source is a man aged 70 or older with acute or convalescent COVID-19.

In DNA form, the CDR3 reads TGTGCCAGTAGTGTCCCCGGGAGCAATCAGCCCCAGCATTTT. This sequence encodes CASSVPGSNQPQHF. The chain recombines TRBV19 with TRBJ1-5; D is unresolved. From germline, CDR1 is LNHDA and CDR2 SQIVND (reference sequence). V dropped 5 bases and J dropped 1 base, with 9 bases sitting between them. The CDR3 is 14 amino acids. The entire variable domain, with the rest obtained from reference TRBV19 and TRBJ1-5, is as follows: DGGITQSPKYLFRKEGQNVTLSCEQNLNHDAMYWYRQDPGQGLRLIYYSQIVNDFQKGDIAEGYSVSREKKESFPLTVTSAQKNPTAFYLCASSVPGSNQPQHFGDGTRLSIL.